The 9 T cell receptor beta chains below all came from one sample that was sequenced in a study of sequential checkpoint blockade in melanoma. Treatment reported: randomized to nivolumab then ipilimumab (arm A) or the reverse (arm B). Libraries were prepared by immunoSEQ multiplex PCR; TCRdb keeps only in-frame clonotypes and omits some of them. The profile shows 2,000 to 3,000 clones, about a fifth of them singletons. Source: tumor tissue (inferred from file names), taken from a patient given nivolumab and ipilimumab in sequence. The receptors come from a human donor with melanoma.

CDR3 nucleotide sequence: TGTGCCAGCAGTCCCGACAGGTTCCAGCCCCAGCATTTT. Translated: CASSPDRFQPQHF. This chain links TRBV6-8 with TRBJ1-5; possible D gene TRBD1, 6 bases. The length of the CDR3 is 13 residues. V lost 5 bases to trimming and J lost 7 bases, with 12 bases between them. Germline V gene sequence: CDR1 MNHGY, CDR2 SAAAGT.

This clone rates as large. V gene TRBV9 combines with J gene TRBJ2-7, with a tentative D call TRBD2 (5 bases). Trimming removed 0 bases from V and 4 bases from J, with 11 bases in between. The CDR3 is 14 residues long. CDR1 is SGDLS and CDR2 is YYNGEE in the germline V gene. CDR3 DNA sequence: TGTGCCAGCAGCGTAGGGGCGGACTTATACGAGCAGTACTTC. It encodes CASSVGADLYEQYF.

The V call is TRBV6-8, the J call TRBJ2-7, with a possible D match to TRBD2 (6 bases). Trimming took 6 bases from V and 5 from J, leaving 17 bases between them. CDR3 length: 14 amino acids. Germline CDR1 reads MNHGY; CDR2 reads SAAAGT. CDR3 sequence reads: CASSYKGTGDEQYF. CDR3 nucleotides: TGTGCCAGCAGCTACAAAGGGACGGGGGACGAGCAGTACTTC.

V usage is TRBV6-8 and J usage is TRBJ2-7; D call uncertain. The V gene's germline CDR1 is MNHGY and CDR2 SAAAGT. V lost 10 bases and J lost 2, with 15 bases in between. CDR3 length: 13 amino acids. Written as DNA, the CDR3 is TGTGCCACCAATCCCGGTTCCACCTACGAGCAGTACTTC. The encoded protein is CATNPGSTYEQYF.

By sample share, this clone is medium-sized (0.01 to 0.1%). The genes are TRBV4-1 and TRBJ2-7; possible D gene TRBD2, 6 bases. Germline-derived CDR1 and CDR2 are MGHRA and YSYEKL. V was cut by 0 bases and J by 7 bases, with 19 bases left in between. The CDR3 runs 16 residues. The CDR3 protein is CASSQDRFGGADEQYF. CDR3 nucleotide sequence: TGCGCCAGCAGCCAAGATCGATTCGGAGGGGCGGATGAGCAGTACTTC.

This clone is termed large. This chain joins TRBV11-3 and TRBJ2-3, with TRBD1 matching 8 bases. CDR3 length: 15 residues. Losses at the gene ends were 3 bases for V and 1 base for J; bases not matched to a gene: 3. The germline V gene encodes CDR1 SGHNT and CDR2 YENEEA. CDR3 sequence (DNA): TGTGCCAGCAGCTTGGCAGGGGGCCGCACAGATACGCAGTATTTT. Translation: CASSLAGGRTDTQYF.

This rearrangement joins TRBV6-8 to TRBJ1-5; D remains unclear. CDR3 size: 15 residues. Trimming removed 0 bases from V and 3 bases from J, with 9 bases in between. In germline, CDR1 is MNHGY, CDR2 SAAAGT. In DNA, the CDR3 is TGTGCCAGCAGTTACTCGGGCGGGGACAATCAGCCCCAGCATTTT. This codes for CASSYSGGDNQPQHF.

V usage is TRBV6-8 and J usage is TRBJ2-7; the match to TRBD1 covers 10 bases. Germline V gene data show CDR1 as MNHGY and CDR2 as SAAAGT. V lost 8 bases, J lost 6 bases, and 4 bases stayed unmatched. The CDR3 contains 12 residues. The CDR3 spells CASLDRGSEQYF. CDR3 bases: TGTGCCAGCTTGGACAGGGGGTCCGAGCAGTACTTC.

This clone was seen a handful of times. The CDR3 region has the DNA TGTGCCAGCTCACGGGGCGGGTCAGATACGCAGTATTTT. Protein product: CASSRGGSDTQYF. This chain uses TRBV18 with TRBJ2-3; D may be TRBD1 or TRBD2 (5 bases each). The length of the CDR3 is 13 residues. The germline gives CDR1 KGHSH, CDR2 LQKENI. The ends were cut back, 4 bases at V and 4 bases at J, with 9 bases in the middle.